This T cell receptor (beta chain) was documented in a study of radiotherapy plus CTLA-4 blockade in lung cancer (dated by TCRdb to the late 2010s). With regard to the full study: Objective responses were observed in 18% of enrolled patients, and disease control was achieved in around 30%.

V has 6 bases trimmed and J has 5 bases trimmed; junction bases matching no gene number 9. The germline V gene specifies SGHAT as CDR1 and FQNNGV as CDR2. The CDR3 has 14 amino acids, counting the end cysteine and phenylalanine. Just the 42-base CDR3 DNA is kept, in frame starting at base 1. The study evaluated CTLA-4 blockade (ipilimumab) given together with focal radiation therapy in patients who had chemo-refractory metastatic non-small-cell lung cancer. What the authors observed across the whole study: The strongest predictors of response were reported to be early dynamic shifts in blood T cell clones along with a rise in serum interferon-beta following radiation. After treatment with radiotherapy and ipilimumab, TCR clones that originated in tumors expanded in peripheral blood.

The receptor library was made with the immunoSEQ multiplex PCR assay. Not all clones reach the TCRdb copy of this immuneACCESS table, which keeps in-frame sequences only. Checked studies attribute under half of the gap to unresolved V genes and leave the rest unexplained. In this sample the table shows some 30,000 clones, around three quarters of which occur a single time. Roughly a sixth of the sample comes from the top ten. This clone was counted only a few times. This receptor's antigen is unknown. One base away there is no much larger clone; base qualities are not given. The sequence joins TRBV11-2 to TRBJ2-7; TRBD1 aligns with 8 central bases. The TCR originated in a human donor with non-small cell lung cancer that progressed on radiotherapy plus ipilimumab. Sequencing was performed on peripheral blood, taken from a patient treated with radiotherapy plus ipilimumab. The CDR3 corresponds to CASRWTGRKNEQYF. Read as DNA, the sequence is TGTGCCAGCAGATGGACAGGGAGGAAGAACGAGCAGTACTTC.